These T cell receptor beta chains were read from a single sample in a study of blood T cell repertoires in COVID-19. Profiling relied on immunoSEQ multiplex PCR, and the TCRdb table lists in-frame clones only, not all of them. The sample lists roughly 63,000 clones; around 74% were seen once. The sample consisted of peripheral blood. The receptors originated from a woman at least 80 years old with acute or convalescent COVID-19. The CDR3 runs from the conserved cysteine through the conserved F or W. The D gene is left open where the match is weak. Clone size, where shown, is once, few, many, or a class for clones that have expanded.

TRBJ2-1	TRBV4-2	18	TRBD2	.	CASSQDNGGGPGYNEQFF	TGTGCCAGCAGCCAAGACAACGGGGGAGGGCCGGGTTACAATGAGCAGTTCTTC
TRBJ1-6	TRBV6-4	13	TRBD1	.	CASSTGGNSPLHF	TGTGCCAGCAGCACAGGGGGAAATTCACCCCTCCACTTT
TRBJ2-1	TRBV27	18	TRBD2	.	CASSLQPTSSIDYNEQFF	TGTGCCAGCAGCCTGCAACCGACTAGCTCCATCGACTACAATGAGCAGTTCTTC
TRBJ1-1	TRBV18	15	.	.	CASSPYGGGNTEAFF	TGTGCCAGCTCACCTTACGGGGGAGGGAACACTGAAGCTTTCTTT
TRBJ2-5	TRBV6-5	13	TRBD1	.	CASGRDRDATQYF	TGTGCCAGCGGCCGGGACAGGGACGCGACCCAGTACTTC
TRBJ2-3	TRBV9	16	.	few	CASSKGPSHSTDTQYF	TGTGCCAGCAGCAAGGGGCCATCCCACAGCACAGATACGCAGTATTTT
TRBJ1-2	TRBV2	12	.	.	CASSDTRRGYTF	TGTGCCAGCAGTGACACCCGGCGGGGCTACACCTTC
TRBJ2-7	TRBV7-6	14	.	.	CASSHLGRAYEQYF	TGTGCCAGCAGTCATCTAGGCAGGGCGTACGAGCAGTACTTC
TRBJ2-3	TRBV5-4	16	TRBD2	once	CASSLGTSWDTDTQYF	TGTGCCAGCAGCTTGGGGACTAGCTGGGACACAGATACGCAGTATTTT
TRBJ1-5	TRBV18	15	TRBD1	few	CASSREGQGAQPQHF	TGTGCCAGCTCACGGGAGGGACAGGGAGCTCAGCCCCAGCATTTT
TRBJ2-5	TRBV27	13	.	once	CASSLRGQETQYF	TGTGCCAGCAGTTTAAGGGGCCAAGAGACCCAGTACTTC
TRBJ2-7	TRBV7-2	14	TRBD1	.	CASSGAGGSYEQYF	TGTGCCAGCAGCGGGGCAGGGGGCTCCTACGAGCAGTACTTC
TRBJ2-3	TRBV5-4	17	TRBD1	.	CASSSGQGLWGTDTQYF	TGTGCCAGCAGCTCGGGACAGGGGCTTTGGGGCACAGATACGCAGTATTTT
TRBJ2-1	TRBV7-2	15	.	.	CASSPSSGAYNEQFF	TGTGCCAGCAGCCCGAGTAGCGGAGCCTACAATGAGCAGTTCTTC
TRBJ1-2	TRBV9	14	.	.	CASSAAGINYGYTF	TGTGCCAGCAGCGCGGCCGGGATTAACTATGGCTACACCTTC
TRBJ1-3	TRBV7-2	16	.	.	CASTTPNPGGGNTIYF	TGTGCCAGCACCACCCCAAACCCGGGGGGCGGAAACACCATATATTTT
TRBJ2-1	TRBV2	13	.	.	CASRDNPYNEQFF	TGTGCCAGCAGAGACAACCCCTACAATGAGCAGTTCTTC
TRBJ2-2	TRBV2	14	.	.	CASNSGTFTGELFF	TGTGCCAGCAACTCCGGGACATTCACCGGGGAGCTGTTTTTT
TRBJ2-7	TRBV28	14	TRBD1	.	CASSRDREIDEQYF	TGTGCCAGCAGCCGGGACAGGGAAATAGACGAGCAGTACTTC
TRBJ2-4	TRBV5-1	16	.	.	CASSFGLNLSKNIQYF	TGCGCCAGCAGCTTTGGACTAAATCTGAGCAAAAACATTCAGTACTTC
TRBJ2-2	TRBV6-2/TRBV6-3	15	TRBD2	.	CASSGLAGVIGELFF	TGTGCCAGCAGTGGACTAGCGGGAGTAATCGGGGAGCTGTTTTTT
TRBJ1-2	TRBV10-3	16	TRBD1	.	CAISVPGGGSNYGYTF	TGTGCCATCAGTGTCCCAGGGGGCGGGTCTAACTATGGCTACACCTTC
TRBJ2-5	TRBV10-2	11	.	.	CASSGGETQYF	TGCGCCAGCAGTGGAGGAGAGACCCAGTACTTC
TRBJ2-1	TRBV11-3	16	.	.	CASSFFTGASYNEQFF	TGTGCCAGCAGCTTCTTTACGGGAGCATCCTACAATGAGCAGTTCTTC
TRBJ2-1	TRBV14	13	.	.	CASSQQNRVGQFF	TGTGCCAGCAGCCAGCAAAACAGGGTAGGGCAGTTCTTC
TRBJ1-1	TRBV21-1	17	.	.	CASSTPRDRSMNTEAFF	TGTGCCAGCAGCACTCCCCGGGACAGGTCAATGAACACTGAAGCTTTCTTT
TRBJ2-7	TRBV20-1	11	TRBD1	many	CSVANRGEQYF	TGCAGTGTCGCGAACAGGGGCGAGCAGTACTTC